At least ten counts were recorded for the clone carrying this T cell receptor beta chain. The antigen remains unidentified. Using RNA transcripts as the source, TCR beta CDR3 regions were amplified. A first-round RT-PCR of the TCR CDR3 used the HTBI primer set. Each CDR3 protein gets one entry after TCRdb re-called the multiplex PCR reads with MiXCR. The sample lists approximately 430,000 distinct CDR3 sequences; 15% to 17% were seen once. The sample originates from a study of T cells in Graves' hyperthyroidism and ophthalmopathy. Study-level results: The blood repertoire included most of the expanded thyroid clonotypes above 0.001.

CDR3 size: 17 residues. Trimming stripped 3 bases from V and 0 bases from J, with 12 bases between. The V gene's germline CDR1 is SEHNR and CDR2 FQNEAQ (reference sequence). V is TRBV7-9 and J is TRBJ2-6; D is unresolved. This TCR was recovered from a woman between 18 and 30 years old with Graves' hyperthyroidism. The sequencing sample was made of blood. CDR3 protein: CASSFYLGFSGANVLTF. DNA for the CDR3: TGTGCCAGCAGCTTTTATCTCGGATTCTCTGGGGCCAACGTCCTGACTTTC.